Below, 6 T cell receptor beta chains from the same sample are listed, as sequenced in a study of T cells in women clearing cervical HPV infection. TCRdb's table, derived via immunoSEQ multiplex PCR, lists solely in-frame clones and lacks some. Recorded for this sample: fewer than 40,000 clones. Input material: blood buffy coat. These receptors came from a woman aged 18 to 69 with a cervical HPV16 infection that either progressed to CIN3+ or cleared (not recorded which).

In the case of this clone: The read is 3 residues too short to cover the CDR3 end, so that end is filled in from the germline J gene. The chain uses TRBV4-2 and TRBJ2-2, with 12 positions matching TRBD2. CDR1 is LGHNA, CDR2 YNFKEQ, per germline. CDR3 size: 17 residues. The junction had 7 bases not matched to a gene; V was cut back by 2 bases and J by 6 bases. The part of the CDR3 DNA that was read is TGTGCCAGCAGCCAATCGTCGGGACTAGCGGGCGCCGGGGAG. Protein product: CASSQSSGLAGAGE. The entire CDR3 protein reads CASSQSSGLAGAGELFF.

Notes on this clone: The missing CDR3 end, 3 residues past where the read stops, is filled in from the germline J gene. The rearrangement joins TRBV20-1 to TRBJ1-1; a weak D match, TRBD1 (5 bases). The V gene's germline CDR1 is DFQATT and CDR2 SNEGSKA (reference sequence). The CDR3 extends over 14 amino acids. V lost 5 bases to trimming and J lost 4 bases, with 17 bases between them. The sequenced part of the CDR3 DNA is TGCAGTGCTTACGCGATCGACAGTCTCACTGAA. Its protein is CSAYAIDSLTE. Given in full, the CDR3 is CSAYAIDSLTEAFF.

In regard to this clone: The read terminates 3 residues ahead of where the CDR3 ends, so the germline J gene completes it. This chain joins TRBV4-2 and TRBJ2-5, with TRBD2 matching 9 bases. CDR1 and CDR2 (germline): LGHNA, YNFKEQ. The CDR3 totals 15 residues. Germline trimming cut 8 bases from V and 2 bases from J; bases unmatched to any gene: 9. The sequenced CDR3 bases are TGTGCCAGCTCACCAACAGCGGGGGGACAAGAGACC. Translation gives CASSPTAGGQET. The complete CDR3 sequence is CASSPTAGGQETQYF.

A remark on this clone: The CDR3 end falls 3 residues outside the read, so it is completed with the germline J gene. The genes are TRBV18 and TRBJ2-7; tentatively, D is TRBD1 (6 bases). The V end was cut by 4 bases, the J end by 1 base, with 8 bases between. The germline V gene encodes CDR1 KGHSH and CDR2 LQKENI. This CDR3 comprises 13 residues. The CDR3 is CASSQGQSYEQYF. Partial CDR3 DNA: TGTGCCAGCTCACAAGGACAGTCCTACGAG. The full variable domain, completed using reference TRBV18 and TRBJ2-7, is NAGVMQNPRHLVRRRGQEARLRCSPMKGHSHVYWYRQLPEEGLKFMVYLQKENIIDESGMPKERFSAEFPKEGPSILRIQQVVRGDSAAYFCASSQGQSYEQYFGPGTRLTVT.

To note about this clone: The CDR3 is cut off 3 residues early in the read; its end comes from the germline J gene. The chain combines TRBV7-6 with TRBJ2-1, with 7 positions matching TRBD2. CDR1 is SGHVS and CDR2 is FNYEAQ in the germline V gene. This CDR3 comprises 15 residues. Trimming removed 4 bases from V and 2 bases from J; junction bases left unmatched: 5. CDR3 loop: CASSYLAAPYNEQFF. The sequenced part of the CDR3 DNA is TGTGCCAGCAGCTATCTAGCGGCTCCCTACAATGAG.

As for this clone: The CDR3 end lies 3 residues beyond the end of the read and is filled in from the germline J gene. The chain is built from TRBV6-2 or TRBV6-3 and TRBJ2-3; maybe TRBD1 (5 bases). The germline gives CDR1 MNHEY, CDR2 SVGEGT. This CDR3 is built from 14 residues. V was shortened by 8 bases and J by 2 bases, with 14 bases between the two germline ends. Partial CDR3 DNA: TGTGCCAGCGCGAGCAGGGTGGTCACAGATACG. Protein: CASASRVVTDT. The full CDR3 is CASASRVVTDTQYF.